This is a list of T cell receptor beta chains from one sample in a study of blood T cell repertoires in COVID-19. Method: immunoSEQ multiplex PCR; TCRdb's copy keeps in-frame clones and lacks some. The table lists some 330,000 clones, around 83% of them singletons. Sample: PBMCs or T cells enriched from blood (not recorded which). The receptors were sampled from a woman aged 45-65 years who had recovered from COVID-19. CDR3s include the opening cysteine and the closing phenylalanine or tryptophan. The D gene is left open where the match is weak. A clone size is listed for some rows: how often the clone was seen (once, few, many), or a class if it is expanded.

d_call clone_size j_call v_call cdr3_aa cdr3_nt
. . TRBJ1-2 TRBV6-5 CASDPERGYGYTF TGTGCCAGCGACCCGGAGAGAGGCTATGGCTACACCTTC
. . TRBJ1-3 TRBV7-6 CASSIDTGFAGNTIYF TGTGCCAGCAGCATCGACACAGGGTTCGCTGGAAACACCATATATTTT
. . TRBJ1-5 TRBV30 CAWSTGGSSNQPQHF TGTGCCTGGAGCACCGGGGGGAGCAGCAATCAGCCCCAGCATTTT
. . TRBJ1-1 TRBV20-1 CSARDRQEAFF TGCAGTGCCAGGGATCGACAGGAAGCTTTCTTT
TRBD1 . TRBJ1-2 TRBV16 CASNKTPGTGRYTF TGTGCCAGCAATAAGACCCCCGGGACAGGGCGCTACACCTTC
. . TRBJ2-5 TRBV30 CAWSVGASQETQYF TGTGCCTGGAGTGTAGGGGCGTCCCAAGAGACCCAGTACTTC
. . TRBJ1-1 TRBV7-3 CASSSSGDTEAFF TGTGCCAGCAGCTCCTCCGGGGACACTGAAGCTTTCTTT
TRBD1 few TRBJ1-5 TRBV19 CASSMFTGTGVQPQHF TGTGCCAGTAGTATGTTCACCGGGACAGGGGTTCAGCCCCAGCATTTT
. . TRBJ2-5 TRBV7-9 CASSLNGWDFQETQYF TGTGCCAGCAGCTTAAACGGATGGGACTTTCAAGAGACCCAGTACTTC
. . TRBJ1-4 TRBV6-6 CASSTLREGKLFF TGTGCCAGCAGTACACTCAGGGAGGGGAAACTGTTTTTT
. . TRBJ1-1 TRBV19 CASSPSAANTEAFF TGTGCCAGTAGTCCTTCGGCGGCGAACACTGAAGCTTTCTTT
TRBD1 . TRBJ1-1 TRBV7-8 CASSLVGTGGLGTEAFF TGTGCCAGCAGCTTAGTCGGGACAGGGGGTTTGGGCACTGAAGCTTTCTTT
. . TRBJ2-3 TRBV3-1/TRBV3-2 CASSQGERARTDTQYF TGTGCCAGCAGCCAAGGGGAGCGGGCTCGCACAGATACGCAGTATTTT
. . TRBJ1-1 TRBV5-4 CASSLQGGATEAFF TGTGCCAGCAGCTTGCAGGGCGGTGCCACTGAAGCTTTCTTT
. . TRBJ1-2 TRBV6-4 CASSDEGGSRGYTF TGTGCCAGCAGTGACGAGGGGGGGAGTCGGGGCTACACCTTC
. . TRBJ1-4 TRBV7-9 CASSFDGLANEKLFF TGTGCCAGCAGCTTTGATGGACTGGCTAATGAAAAACTGTTTTTT
. . TRBJ2-5 TRBV11-3 CASSLAGSEKTQYF TGTGCCAGCAGCTTAGCAGGGTCAGAAAAGACCCAGTACTTC
. . TRBJ2-1 TRBV3-1/TRBV3-2 CASSQGTASNEQFF TGTGCCAGCAGCCAAGGGACTGCAAGCAATGAGCAGTTCTTC
TRBD1 . TRBJ2-7 TRBV6-6 CASSPTGTKGEQYF TGTGCCAGCAGTCCGACAGGGACAAAAGGCGAGCAGTACTTC
. . TRBJ1-5 TRBV7-8 CASSLELVGGDSNQPQHF TGTGCCAGCAGCTTAGAGTTGGTGGGGGGAGATAGCAATCAGCCCCAGCATTTT
. . TRBJ1-1 TRBV29-1 CSVLSGAPDTEAFF TGCAGCGTTCTTTCAGGGGCCCCCGACACTGAAGCTTTCTTT
TRBD2 . TRBJ2-7 TRBV9 CASSVSTSGGAYEQYF TGTGCCAGCAGCGTATCGACTAGCGGGGGGGCCTACGAGCAGTACTTC
. . TRBJ1-2 TRBV6-2/TRBV6-3 CASSSTAGGSYAYGYTF TGTGCCAGCAGTTCTACCGCGGGGGGCTCTTATGCATATGGCTACACCTTC